This T cell receptor beta chain appears in the sequencing data of a study of T cells in localized non-small cell lung cancer. Regarding the study as a whole: Clonality peaked in uninvolved adjacent lung rather than tumor.

A note on this clone: Its antigen is still unknown.

Libraries were prepared by immunoSEQ multiplex PCR; TCRdb keeps only in-frame clonotypes and omits some of them. The data show about 8,200 clones, around 56% seen once. CDR3 length: 14 amino acids. Trimming removed 6 bases from V and 4 bases from J; junction bases left unmatched: 8. Germline CDR1 MNHGY, CDR2 SAAAGT. The sample here was lymph node tissue, taken before any cancer treatment. V gene TRBV6-8 combines with J gene TRBJ1-2; TRBD1 matches 7 bases. The origin of this receptor is an older male donor with stage I squamous cell lung carcinoma. The CDR3 DNA reads as TGTGCCAGCAGAACCCCGACAGGGACCTATGGCTACACCTTC. This sequence encodes CASRTPTGTYGYTF.